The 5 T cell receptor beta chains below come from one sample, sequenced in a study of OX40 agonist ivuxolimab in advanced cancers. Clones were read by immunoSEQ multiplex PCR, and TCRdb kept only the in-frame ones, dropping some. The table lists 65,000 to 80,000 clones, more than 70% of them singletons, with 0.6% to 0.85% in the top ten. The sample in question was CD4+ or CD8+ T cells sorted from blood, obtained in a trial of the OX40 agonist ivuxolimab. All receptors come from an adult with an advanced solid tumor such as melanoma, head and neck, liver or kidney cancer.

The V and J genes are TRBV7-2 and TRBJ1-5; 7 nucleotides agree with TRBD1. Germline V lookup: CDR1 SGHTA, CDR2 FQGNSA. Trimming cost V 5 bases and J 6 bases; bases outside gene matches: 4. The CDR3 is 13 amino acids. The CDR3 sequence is CASSLGQAQPQHF. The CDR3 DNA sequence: TGTGCCAGCAGCCTAGGACAGGCTCAGCCCCAGCATTTT.

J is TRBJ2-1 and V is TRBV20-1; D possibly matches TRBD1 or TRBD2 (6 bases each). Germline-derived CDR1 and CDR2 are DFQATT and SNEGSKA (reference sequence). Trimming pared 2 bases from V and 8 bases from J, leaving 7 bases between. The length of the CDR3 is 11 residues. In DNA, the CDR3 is TGCAGTGCTAGAAGGGGGGATGAGCAGTTCTTC. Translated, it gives CSARRGDEQFF.

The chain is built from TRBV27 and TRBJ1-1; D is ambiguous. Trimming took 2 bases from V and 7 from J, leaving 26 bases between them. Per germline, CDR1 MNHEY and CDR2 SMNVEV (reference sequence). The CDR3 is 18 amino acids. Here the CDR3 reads CASSLTPPVEGRYYEAFF. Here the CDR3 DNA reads TGTGCCAGCAGTTTAACCCCCCCCGTGGAGGGAAGGTATTATGAAGCTTTCTTT.

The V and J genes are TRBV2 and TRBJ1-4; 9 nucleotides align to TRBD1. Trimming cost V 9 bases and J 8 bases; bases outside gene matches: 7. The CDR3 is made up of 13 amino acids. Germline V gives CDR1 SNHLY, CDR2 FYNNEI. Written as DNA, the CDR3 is TGTGCCAGGAGACAGGGGGACGGAGAAAAACTGTTTTTT. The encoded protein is CARRQGDGEKLFF.

CDR3 region: CASSPRGNTEAFF. The DNA of the CDR3 is TGTGCCAGTAGCCCCAGGGGGAACACTGAAGCTTTCTTT. The chain joins TRBV19 to TRBJ1-1; TRBD1 is a possible D gene (6 bases). CDR1 is LNHDA, CDR2 SQIVND, per germline (reference sequence). The CDR3 loop spans 13 amino acids. V was shortened by 6 bases and J by 1 base, with 9 bases between the two germline ends.